This T cell receptor (beta chain) was recorded in a study of blood T cells in healthy people across ages. This clonotype was seen many times. The second PCR ran roughly 7 to 12 cycles with a sample-barcoded 5' primer and J-beta primers. Sequencing of every sample gave 2.5 million or more CDR3-containing paired-end reads. TCRdb ran MiXCR on the 5' RACE reads and lists one entry per CDR3 protein. The data hold 1.5 million to 2 million distinct CDR3 sequences, with approximately 28% observed a single time. The CDR3 covers 17 residues. V lost 7 bases, J lost 3 bases, and 13 bases stayed unmatched. This chain uses TRBV12-3 or TRBV12-4 with TRBJ2-1; 9 bases are a match to TRBD2. This sequence was found in a woman aged 25 to 45 in good health. Sequencing used blood. The CDR3 nucleotides are TGTGCCAGCACCCAGAACCCTCTAGCGGGAATCTACAATGAGCAGTTCTTC. Translated, it gives CASTQNPLAGIYNEQFF.